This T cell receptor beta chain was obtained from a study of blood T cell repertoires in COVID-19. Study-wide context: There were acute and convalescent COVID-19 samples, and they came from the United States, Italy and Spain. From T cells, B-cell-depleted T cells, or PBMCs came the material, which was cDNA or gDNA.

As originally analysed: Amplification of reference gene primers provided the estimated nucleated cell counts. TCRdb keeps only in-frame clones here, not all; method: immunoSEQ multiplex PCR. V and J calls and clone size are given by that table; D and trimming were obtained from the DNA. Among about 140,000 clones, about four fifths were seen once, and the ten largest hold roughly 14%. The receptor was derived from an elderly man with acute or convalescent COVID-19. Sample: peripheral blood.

DNA for the CDR3: TGTGCCAGCAGTAGGGACGGAGGGAATGAAAAACTGTTTTTT. It is translated as CASSRDGGNEKLFF. The V and J genes are TRBV2 and TRBJ1-4; D might be TRBD1 (5 bases). In germline, CDR1 is SNHLY, CDR2 FYNNEI. This CDR3 is built from 14 residues. Trimming cost V 5 bases and J 5 bases, with 12 bases left between them.